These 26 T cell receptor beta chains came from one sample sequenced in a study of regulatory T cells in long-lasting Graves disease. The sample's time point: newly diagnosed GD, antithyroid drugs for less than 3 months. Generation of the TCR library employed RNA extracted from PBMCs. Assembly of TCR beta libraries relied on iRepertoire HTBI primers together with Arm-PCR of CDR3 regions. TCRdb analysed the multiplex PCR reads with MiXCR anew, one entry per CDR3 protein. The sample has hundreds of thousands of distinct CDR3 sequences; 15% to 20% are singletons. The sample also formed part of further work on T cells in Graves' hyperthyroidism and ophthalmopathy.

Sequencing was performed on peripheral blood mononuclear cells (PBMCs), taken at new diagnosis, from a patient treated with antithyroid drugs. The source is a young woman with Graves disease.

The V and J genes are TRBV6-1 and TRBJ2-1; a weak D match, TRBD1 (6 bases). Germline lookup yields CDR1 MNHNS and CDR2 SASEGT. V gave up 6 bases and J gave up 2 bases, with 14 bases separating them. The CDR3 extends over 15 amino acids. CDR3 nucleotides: TGTGCCAGCAGGCGACAGGACGTACCCTACAATGAGCAGTTCTTC. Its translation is CASRRQDVPYNEQFF.

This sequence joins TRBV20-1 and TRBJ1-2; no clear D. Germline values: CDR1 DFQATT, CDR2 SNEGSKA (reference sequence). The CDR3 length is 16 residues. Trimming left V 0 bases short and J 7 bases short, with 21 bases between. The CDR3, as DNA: TGCAGTGCTAGAGATTGGGGTAGTCTGGAACTTCGTGGCTACACCTTC. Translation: CSARDWGSLELRGYTF.

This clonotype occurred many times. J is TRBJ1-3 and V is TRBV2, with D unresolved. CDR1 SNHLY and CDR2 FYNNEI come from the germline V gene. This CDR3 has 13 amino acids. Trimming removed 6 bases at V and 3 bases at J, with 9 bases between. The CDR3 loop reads CASSQMIGNTIYF. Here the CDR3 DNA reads TGTGCCAGCAGCCAGATGATTGGAAACACCATATATTTT. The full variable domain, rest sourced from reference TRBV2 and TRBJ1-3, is EPEVTQTPSHQVTQMGQEVILRCVPISNHLYFYWYRQILGQKVEFLVSFYNNEISEKSEIFDDQFSVERPDGSNFTLKIRSTKLEDSAMYFCASSQMIGNTIYFGEGSWLTVV.

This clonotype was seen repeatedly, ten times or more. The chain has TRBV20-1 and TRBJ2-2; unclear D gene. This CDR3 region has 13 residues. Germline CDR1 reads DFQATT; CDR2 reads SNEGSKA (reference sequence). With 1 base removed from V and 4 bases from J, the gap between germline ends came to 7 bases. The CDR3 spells CSARGVATGELFF. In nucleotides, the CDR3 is TGCAGTGCTAGAGGGGTGGCCACCGGGGAGCTGTTTTTT.

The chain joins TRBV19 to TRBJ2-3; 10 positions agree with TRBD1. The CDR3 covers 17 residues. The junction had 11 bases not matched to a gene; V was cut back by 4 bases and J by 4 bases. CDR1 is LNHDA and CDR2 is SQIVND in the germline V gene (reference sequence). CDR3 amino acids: CASSTHGTGVSADTQYF. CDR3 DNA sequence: TGTGCCAGTAGTACCCACGGGACAGGGGTTTCGGCAGATACGCAGTATTTT.

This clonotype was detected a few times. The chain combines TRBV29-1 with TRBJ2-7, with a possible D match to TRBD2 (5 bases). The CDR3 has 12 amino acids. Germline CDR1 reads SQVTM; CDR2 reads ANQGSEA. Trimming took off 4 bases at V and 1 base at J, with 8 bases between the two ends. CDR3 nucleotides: TGCAGCGTTGCCCGCGGGTCCTACGAGCAGTACTTC. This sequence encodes CSVARGSYEQYF.

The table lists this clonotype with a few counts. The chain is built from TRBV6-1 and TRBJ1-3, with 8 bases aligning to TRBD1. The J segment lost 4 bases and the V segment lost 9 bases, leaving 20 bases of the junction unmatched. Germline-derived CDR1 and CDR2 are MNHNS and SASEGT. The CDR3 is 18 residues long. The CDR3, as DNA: TGTGCCAGTCCCGATGACAGGGGCCCCGGCGGTGGAGGAAACACCATATATTTT. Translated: CASPDDRGPGGGGNTIYF.

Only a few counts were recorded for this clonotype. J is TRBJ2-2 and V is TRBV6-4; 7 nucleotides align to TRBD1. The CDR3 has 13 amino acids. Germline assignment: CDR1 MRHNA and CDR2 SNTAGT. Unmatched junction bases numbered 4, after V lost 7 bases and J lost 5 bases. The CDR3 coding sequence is TGTGCCAGCAACGCACAGGGGACCGGGGAGCTGTTTTTT. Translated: CASNAQGTGELFF.

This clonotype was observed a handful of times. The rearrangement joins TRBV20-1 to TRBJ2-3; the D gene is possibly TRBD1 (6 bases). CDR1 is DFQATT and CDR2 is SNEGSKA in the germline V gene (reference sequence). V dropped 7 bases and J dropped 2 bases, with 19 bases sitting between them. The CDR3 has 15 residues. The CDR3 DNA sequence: TGCAGTGTTACAGATACAGGGTCAGCCACAGATACGCAGTATTTT. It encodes CSVTDTGSATDTQYF.

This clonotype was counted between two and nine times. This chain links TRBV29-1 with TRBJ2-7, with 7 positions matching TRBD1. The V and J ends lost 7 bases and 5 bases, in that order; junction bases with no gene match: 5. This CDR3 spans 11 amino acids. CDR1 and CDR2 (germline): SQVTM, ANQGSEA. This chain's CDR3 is CSARQGDEQYF. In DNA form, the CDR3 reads TGCAGCGCGCGACAGGGAGACGAGCAGTACTTC.

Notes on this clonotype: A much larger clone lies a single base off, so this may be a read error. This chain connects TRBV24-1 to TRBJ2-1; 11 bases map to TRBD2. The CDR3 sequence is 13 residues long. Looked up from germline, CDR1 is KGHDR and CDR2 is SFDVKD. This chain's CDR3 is CATRTSGMDERFF. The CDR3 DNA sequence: TGTGCCACCAGGACTAGCGGGATGGATGAGCGGTTCTTC.

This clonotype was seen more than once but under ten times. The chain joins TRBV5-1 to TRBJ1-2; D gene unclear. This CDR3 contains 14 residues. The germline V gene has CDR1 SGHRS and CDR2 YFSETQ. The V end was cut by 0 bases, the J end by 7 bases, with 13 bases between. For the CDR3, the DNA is TGCGCCAGCAGCTTGGACCATAGCTCTCCTGGCTACACCTTC. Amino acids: CASSLDHSSPGYTF.

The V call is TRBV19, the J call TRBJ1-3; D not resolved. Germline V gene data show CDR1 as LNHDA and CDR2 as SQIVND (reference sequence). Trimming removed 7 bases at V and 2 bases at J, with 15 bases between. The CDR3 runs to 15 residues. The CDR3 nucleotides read TGTGCCAGTACCGCCGGTAGGGATCCTGGAAACACCATATATTTT. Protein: CASTAGRDPGNTIYF.

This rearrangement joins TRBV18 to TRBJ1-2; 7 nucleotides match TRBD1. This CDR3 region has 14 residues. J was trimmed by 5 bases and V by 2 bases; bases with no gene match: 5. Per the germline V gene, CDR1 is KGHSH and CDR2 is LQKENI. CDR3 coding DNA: TGTGCCAGCTCACCAGGGGGACAGCTATATGGCTACACCTTC. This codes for CASSPGGQLYGYTF.

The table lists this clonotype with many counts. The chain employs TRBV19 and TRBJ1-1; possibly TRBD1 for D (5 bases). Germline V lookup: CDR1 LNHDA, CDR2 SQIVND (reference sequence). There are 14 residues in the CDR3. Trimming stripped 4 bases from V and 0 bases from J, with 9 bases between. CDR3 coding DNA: TGTGCCAGTAGTACCAGGGTACTGAACACTGAAGCTTTCTTT. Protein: CASSTRVLNTEAFF.

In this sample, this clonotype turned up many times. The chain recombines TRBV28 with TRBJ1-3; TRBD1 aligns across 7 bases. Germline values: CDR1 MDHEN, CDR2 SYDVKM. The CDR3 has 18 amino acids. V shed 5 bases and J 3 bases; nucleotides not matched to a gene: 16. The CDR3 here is CASSPWGGTANIGNTIYF. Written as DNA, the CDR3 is TGTGCCAGCAGTCCCTGGGGGGGGACAGCAAACATTGGAAACACCATATATTTT.

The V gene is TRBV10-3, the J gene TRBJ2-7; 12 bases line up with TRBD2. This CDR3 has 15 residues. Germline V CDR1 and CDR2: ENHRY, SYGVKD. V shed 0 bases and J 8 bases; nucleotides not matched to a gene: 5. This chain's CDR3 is CAISESTGLAGQQYF. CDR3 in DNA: TGTGCCATCAGTGAGTCGACCGGACTAGCGGGACAGCAGTACTTC.

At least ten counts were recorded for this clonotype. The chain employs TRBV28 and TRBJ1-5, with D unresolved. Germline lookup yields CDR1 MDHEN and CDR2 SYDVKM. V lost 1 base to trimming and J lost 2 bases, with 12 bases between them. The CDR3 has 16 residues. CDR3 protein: CASSLLGGQGNQPQHF. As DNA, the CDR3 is TGTGCCAGCAGTTTATTGGGAGGGCAGGGCAATCAGCCCCAGCATTTT.

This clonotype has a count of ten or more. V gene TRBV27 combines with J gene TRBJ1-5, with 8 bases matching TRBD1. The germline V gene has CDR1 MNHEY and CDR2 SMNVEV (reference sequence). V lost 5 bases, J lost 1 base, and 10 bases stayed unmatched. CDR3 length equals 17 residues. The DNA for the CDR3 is TGTGCCAGCAGTCCCGGCCCAGGGGGCAAAAGCAATCAGCCCCAGCATTTT. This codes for CASSPGPGGKSNQPQHF.

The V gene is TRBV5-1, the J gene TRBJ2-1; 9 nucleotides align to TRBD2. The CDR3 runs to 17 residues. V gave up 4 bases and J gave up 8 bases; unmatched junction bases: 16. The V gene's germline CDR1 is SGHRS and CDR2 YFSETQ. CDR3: CASSPWHGGRGTDEQFF. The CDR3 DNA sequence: TGCGCCAGCAGCCCCTGGCATGGCGGGAGGGGAACGGATGAGCAGTTCTTC.

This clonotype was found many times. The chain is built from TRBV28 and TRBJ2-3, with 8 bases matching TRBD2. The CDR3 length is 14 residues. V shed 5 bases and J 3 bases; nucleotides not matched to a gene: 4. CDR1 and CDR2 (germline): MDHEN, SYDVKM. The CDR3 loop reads CASSGAGATDTQYF. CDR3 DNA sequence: TGTGCCAGCAGTGGAGCGGGAGCAACAGATACGCAGTATTTT.

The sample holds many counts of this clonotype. CDR3 DNA: TGTGCTAGTGCCGCAGACAGGGGTGAAAAACTGTTTTTT. It translates to CASAADRGEKLFF. V gene TRBV12-5 combines with J gene TRBJ1-4, with TRBD1 matching 8 bases. The germline V gene encodes CDR1 LGHNT and CDR2 FRNRAP. The CDR3 loop spans 13 amino acids. The trim removed 7 bases at V and 7 bases at J, leaving 5 bases unmatched.

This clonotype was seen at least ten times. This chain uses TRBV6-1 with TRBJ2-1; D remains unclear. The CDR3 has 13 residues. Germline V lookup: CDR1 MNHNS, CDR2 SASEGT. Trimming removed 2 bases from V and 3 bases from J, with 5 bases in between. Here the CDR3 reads CASSERSYNEQFF. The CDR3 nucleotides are TGTGCCAGCAGTGAACGGAGCTACAATGAGCAGTTCTTC.

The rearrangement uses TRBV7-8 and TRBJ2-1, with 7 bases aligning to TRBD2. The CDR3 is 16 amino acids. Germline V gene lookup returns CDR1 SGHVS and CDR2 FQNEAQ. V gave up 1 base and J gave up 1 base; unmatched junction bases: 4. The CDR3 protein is CASSLGEGRSYNEQFF. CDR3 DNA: TGTGCCAGCAGCTTAGGGGAGGGGAGATCCTACAATGAGCAGTTCTTC. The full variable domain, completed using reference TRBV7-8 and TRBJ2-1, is GAGVSQSPRYKVAKRGQDVALRCDPISGHVSLFWYQQALGQGPEFLTYFQNEAQLDKSGLPSDRFFAERPEGSVSTLKIQRTQQEDSAVYLCASSLGEGRSYNEQFFGPGTRLTVL.

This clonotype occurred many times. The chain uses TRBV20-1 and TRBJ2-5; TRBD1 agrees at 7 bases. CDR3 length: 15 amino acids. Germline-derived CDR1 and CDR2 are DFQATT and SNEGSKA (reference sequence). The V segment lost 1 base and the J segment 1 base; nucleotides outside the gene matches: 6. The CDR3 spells CSARAYQGVQETQYF. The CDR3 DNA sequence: TGCAGTGCTAGAGCGTATCAGGGGGTCCAAGAGACCCAGTACTTC.

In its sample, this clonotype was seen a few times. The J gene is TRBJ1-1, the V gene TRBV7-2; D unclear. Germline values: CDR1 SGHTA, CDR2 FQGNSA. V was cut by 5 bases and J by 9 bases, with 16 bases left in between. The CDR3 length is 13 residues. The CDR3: CASSPTYTSKAFF. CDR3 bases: TGTGCCAGCAGCCCGACTTACACCTCCAAAGCTTTCTTT.